This T cell receptor beta chain appears in the sequencing data of a study of T cells in Graves' hyperthyroidism and ophthalmopathy. The CDR3 regions of TCR beta were amplified from RNA transcripts. Using the HTBI primer set, a first-round RT-PCR was run on the TCR CDR3. TCRdb itself ran the multiplex PCR reads through MiXCR, one entry per CDR3 protein. The profile shows about 840,000 distinct CDR3 sequences, about 38% of them singletons. Trimming stripped 10 bases from V and 8 bases from J, with 14 bases between. The CDR3 length is 12 residues. This receptor was obtained from a man aged 18 to 29 with Graves' hyperthyroidism. The genes are TRBV12-3 or TRBV12-4 and TRBJ1-4, with D possibly matching TRBD1 (5 bases). Input material: blood. CDR3 sequence reads: CATGGGDEKLFF. CDR3 sequence (DNA): TGTGCCACCGGGGGGGGGGACGAAAAACTGTTTTTT.